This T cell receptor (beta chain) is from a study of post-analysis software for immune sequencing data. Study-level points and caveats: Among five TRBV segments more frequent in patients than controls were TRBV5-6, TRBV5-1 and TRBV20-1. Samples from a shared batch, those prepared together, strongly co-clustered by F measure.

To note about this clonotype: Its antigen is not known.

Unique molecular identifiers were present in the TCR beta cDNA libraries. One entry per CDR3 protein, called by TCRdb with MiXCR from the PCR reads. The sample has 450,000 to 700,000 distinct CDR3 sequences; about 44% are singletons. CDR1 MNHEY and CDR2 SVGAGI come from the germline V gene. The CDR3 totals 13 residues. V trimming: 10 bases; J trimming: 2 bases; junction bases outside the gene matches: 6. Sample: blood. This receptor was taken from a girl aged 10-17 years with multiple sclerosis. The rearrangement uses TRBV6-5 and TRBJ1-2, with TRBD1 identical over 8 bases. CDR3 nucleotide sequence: TGTGCCACGCTAGGACAGGGAAACTATGGCTACACCTTC. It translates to CATLGQGNYGYTF.